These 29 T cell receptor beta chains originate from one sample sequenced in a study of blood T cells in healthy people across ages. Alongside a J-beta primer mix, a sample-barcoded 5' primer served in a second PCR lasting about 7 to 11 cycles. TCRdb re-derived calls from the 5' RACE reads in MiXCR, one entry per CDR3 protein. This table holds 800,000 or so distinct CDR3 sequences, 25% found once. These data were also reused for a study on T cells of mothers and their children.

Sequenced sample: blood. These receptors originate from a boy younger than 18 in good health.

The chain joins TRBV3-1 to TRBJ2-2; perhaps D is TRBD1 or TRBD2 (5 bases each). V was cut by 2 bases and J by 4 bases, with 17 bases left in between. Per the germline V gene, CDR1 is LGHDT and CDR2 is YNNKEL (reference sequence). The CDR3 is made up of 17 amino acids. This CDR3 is CASSQFYGAAVTGELFF. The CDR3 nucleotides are TGTGCCAGCAGCCAATTTTACGGGGCCGCGGTCACCGGGGAGCTGTTTTTT.

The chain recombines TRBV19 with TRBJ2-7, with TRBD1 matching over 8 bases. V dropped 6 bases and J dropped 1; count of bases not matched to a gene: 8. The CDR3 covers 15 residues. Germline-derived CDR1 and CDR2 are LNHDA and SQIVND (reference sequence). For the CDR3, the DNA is TGTGCCAGTAGCATCGGACAGGGAGGATCCTACGAGCAGTACTTC. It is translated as CASSIGQGGSYEQYF.

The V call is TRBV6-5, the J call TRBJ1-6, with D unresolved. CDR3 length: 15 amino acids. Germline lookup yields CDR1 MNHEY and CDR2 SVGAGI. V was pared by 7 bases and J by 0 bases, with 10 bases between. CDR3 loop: CASNGRISYNSPLHF. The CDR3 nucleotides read TGTGCCAGCAATGGACGGATCTCCTATAATTCACCCCTCCACTTT.

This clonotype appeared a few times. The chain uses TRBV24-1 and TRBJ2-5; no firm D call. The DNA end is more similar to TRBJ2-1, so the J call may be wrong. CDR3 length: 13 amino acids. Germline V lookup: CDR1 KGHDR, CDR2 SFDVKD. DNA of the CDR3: TGTGCCACCAGTGATTATGGCTACAATGAGCAGTTCTTC. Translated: CATSDYGYNEQFF.

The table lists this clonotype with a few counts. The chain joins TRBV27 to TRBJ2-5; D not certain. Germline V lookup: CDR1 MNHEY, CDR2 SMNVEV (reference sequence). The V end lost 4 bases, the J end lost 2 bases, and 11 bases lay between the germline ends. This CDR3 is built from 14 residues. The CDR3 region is CASSSLLDQETQYF. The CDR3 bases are TGTGCCAGCAGTTCACTGCTAGATCAAGAGACCCAGTACTTC.

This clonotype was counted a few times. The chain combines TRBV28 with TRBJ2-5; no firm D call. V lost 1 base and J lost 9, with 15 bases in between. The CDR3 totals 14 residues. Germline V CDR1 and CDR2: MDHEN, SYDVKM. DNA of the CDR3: TGTGCCAGCAGTTTATCGGGCCCCTCTTGGGCCCAGTACTTC. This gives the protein CASSLSGPSWAQYF.

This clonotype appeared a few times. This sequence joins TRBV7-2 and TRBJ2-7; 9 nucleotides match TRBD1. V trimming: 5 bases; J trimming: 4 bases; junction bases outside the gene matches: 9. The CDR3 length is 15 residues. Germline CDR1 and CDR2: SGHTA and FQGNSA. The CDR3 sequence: CASSPSRDRAYEQYF. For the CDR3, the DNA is TGTGCCAGCAGCCCGTCCCGGGACAGGGCTTACGAGCAGTACTTC.

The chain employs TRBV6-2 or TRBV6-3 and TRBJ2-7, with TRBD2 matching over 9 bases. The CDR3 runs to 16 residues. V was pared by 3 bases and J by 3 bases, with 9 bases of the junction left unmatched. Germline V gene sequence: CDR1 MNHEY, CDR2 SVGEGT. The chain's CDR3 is CASSYPGGLANYEQYF. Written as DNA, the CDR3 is TGTGCCAGCAGTTATCCGGGGGGACTAGCCAACTACGAGCAGTACTTC.

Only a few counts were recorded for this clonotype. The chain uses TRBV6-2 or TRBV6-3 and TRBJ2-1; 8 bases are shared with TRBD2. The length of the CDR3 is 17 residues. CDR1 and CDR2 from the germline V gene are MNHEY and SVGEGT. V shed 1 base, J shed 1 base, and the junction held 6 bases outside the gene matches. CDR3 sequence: CASSYLSSGSSYNEQFF. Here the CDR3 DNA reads TGTGCCAGCAGTTACTTATCCAGCGGGAGTTCCTACAATGAGCAGTTCTTC.

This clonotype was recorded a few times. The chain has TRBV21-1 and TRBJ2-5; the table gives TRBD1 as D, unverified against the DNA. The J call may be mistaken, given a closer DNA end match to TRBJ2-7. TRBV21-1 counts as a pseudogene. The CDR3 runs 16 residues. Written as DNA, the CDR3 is TGTGCCAGCAGCACCGGACAGGCGGAATTTGGGTACGAGCAGTACTTC. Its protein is CASSTGQAEFGYEQYF.

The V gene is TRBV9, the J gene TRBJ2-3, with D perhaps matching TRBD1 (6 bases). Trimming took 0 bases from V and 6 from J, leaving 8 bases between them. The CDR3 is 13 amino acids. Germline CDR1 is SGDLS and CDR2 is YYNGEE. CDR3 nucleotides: TGTGCCAGCAGCGTAGTCACAGGGGATACGCAGTATTTT. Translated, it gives CASSVVTGDTQYF.

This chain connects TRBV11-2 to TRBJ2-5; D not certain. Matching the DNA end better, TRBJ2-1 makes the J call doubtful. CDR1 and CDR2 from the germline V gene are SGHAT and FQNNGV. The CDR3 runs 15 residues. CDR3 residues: CASSLGTKPHGEQFF. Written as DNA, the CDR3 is TGTGCCAGCAGCTTAGGTACTAAGCCCCACGGGGAGCAGTTCTTC.

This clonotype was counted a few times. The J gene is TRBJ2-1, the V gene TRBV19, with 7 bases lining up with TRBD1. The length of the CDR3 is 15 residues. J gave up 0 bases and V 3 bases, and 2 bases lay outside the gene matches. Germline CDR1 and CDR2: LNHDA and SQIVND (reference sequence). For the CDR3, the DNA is TGTGCCAGTAGTATGGACAGGAGCTCCTACAATGAGCAGTTCTTC. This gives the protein CASSMDRSSYNEQFF.

The CDR3 loop reads CASSVTTGGEQYF. DNA of the CDR3: TGTGCCAGCAGCGTAACGACGGGCGGAGAGCAGTACTTC. The chain links TRBV9 to TRBJ2-5; the D is unclear. Germline V gene sequence: CDR1 SGDLS, CDR2 YYNGEE. The CDR3 runs 13 residues. The germline V and J ends were trimmed by 1 base and 11 bases, with 15 bases remaining between them.

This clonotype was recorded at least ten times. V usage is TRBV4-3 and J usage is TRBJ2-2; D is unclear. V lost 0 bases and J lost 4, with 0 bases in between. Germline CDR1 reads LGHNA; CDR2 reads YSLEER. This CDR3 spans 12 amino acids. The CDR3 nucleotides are TGCGCCAGCAGCCAAGACACCGGGGAGCTGTTTTTT. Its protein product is CASSQDTGELFF.

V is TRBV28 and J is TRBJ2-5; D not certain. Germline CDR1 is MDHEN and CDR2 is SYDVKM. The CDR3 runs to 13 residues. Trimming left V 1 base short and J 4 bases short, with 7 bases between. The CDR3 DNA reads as TGTGCCAGCAGTTTATCGGCAACAGAGACCCAGTACTTC. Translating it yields CASSLSATETQYF.

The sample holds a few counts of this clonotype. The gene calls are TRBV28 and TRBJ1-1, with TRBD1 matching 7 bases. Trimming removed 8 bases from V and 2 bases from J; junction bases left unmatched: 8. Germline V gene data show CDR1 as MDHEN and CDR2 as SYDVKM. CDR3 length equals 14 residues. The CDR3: CASVQGGVNTEAFF. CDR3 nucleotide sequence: TGTGCCAGCGTCCAGGGGGGGGTAAACACTGAAGCTTTCTTT.

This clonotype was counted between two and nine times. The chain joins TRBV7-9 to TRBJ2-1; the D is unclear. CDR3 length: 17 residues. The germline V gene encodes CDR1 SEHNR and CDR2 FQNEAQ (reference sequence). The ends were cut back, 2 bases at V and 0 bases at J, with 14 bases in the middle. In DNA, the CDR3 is TGTGCCAGCAGCTTACGGTCGGGCAGGACCTCCTACAATGAGCAGTTCTTC. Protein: CASSLRSGRTSYNEQFF.

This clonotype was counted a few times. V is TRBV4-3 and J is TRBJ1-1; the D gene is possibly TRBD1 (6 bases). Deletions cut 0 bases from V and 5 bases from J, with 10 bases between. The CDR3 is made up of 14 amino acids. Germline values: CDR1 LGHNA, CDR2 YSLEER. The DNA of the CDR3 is TGCGCCAGCAGCCAAGATATGGGGGCAACTGAAGCTTTCTTT. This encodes CASSQDMGATEAFF.

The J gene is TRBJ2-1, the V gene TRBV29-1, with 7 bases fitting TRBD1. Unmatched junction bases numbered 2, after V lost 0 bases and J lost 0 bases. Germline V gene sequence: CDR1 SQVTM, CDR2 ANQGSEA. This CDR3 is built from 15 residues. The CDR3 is CSVEDGTASYNEQFF. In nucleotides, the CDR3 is TGCAGCGTTGAAGACGGGACAGCCTCCTACAATGAGCAGTTCTTC.

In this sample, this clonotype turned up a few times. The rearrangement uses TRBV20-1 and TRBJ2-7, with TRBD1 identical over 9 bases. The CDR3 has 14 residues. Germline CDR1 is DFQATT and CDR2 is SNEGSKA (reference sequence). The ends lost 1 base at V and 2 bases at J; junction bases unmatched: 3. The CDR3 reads CSARGDRGAYEQYF. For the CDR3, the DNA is TGCAGTGCTAGAGGCGACAGGGGGGCCTACGAGCAGTACTTC.

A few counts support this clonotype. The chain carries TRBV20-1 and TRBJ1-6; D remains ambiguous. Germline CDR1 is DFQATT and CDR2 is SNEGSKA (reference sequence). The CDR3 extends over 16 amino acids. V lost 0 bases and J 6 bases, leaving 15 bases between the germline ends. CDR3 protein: CSARDFSPQSNSPLHF. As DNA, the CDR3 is TGCAGTGCTAGAGATTTCTCCCCACAGTCTAATTCACCCCTCCACTTT.

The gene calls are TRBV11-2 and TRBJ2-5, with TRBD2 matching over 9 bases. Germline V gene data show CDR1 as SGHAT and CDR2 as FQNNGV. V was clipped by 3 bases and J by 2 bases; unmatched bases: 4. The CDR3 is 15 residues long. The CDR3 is CASSFAAGGQETQYF. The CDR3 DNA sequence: TGTGCCAGCAGCTTTGCCGCGGGGGGGCAAGAGACCCAGTACTTC.

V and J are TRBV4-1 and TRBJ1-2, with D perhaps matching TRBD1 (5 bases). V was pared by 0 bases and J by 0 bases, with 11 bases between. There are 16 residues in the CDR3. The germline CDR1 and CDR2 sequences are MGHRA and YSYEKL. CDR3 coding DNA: TGCGCCAGCAGCCAAGATCGTTGGACAACTAACTATGGCTACACCTTC. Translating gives CASSQDRWTTNYGYTF.

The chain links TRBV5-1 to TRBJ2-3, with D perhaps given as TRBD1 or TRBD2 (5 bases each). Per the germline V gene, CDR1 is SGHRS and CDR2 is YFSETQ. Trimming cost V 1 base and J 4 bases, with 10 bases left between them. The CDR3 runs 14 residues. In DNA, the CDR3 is TGCGCCAGCAGCTTGTTTGTGGGGGCAGATACGCAGTATTTT. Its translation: CASSLFVGADTQYF.

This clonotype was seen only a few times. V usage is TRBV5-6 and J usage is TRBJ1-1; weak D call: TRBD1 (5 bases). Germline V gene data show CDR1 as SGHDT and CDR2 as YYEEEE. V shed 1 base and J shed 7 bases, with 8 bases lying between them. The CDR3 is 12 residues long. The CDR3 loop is CASSLWGDEAFF. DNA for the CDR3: TGTGCCAGCAGCTTGTGGGGCGATGAAGCTTTCTTT.

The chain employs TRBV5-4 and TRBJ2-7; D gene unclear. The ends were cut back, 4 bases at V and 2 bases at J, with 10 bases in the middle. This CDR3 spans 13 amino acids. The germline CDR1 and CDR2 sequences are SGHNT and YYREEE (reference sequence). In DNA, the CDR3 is TGTGCCAGCAGCAGACAAGCAACCTACGAGCAGTACTTC. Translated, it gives CASSRQATYEQYF.

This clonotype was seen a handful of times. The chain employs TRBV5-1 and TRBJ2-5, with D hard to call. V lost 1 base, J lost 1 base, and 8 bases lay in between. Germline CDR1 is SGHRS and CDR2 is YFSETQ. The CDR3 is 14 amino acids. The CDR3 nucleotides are TGCGCCAGCAGCTTGAAACCACCCCAAGAGACCCAGTACTTC. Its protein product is CASSLKPPQETQYF.

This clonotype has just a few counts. CDR3 DNA: TGCAGCGTTGAAAGCCAGGGATCCCATGGCTACACCTTC. Translating gives CSVESQGSHGYTF. The V and J genes are TRBV29-1 and TRBJ1-2; TRBD1 might be the D (5 bases). The ends were cut back, 2 bases at V and 6 bases at J, with 13 bases in the middle. CDR3 size: 13 residues. In germline, CDR1 is SQVTM, CDR2 ANQGSEA.